The next 26 T cell receptor beta chains were all read from a single sample in a study of T cell responses to AZD1222 COVID-19 vaccine. The table came from immunoSEQ multiplex PCR; TCRdb's copy has only in-frame clones and leaves some out. This table holds 130,000 or so clones, 93% found once. The source material was peripheral blood, sampled on day 0 of MenACWY control vaccination. The receptors stem from an adult in good health.

The rearrangement uses TRBV7-8 and TRBJ2-7; D is possibly TRBD1 (6 bases). The CDR3 consists of 14 residues. V lost 5 bases, J lost 3 bases, and 14 bases lay in between. CDR1 SGHVS and CDR2 FQNEAQ come from the germline V gene. The CDR3 nucleotides are TGTGCCAGCAGCCATGGGGACACAGGCTACGAGCAGTACTTC. Its protein is CASSHGDTGYEQYF.

The CDR3 is CASSLDGGVEKLFF. DNA for the CDR3: TGTGCCAGCAGCTTAGACGGGGGAGTTGAAAAACTGTTTTTT. The chain combines TRBV11-2 with TRBJ1-4; weak D call: TRBD1 (5 bases). The germline V and J ends were trimmed by 0 bases and 7 bases, with 9 bases remaining between them. CDR3 length: 14 residues. CDR1 is SGHAT and CDR2 is FQNNGV in the germline V gene.

This rearrangement joins TRBV5-1 to TRBJ2-5; D gene unclear. The CDR3 covers 13 residues. Trimming left V 0 bases short and J 4 bases short, with 7 bases between. The germline V gene has CDR1 SGHRS and CDR2 YFSETQ. The CDR3 here is CASSLGLGETQYF. The DNA of the CDR3 is TGCGCCAGCAGCTTGGGTTTAGGAGAGACCCAGTACTTC.

This clone was recorded once. V is TRBV6-5 and J is TRBJ1-4; 10 bases agree with TRBD1. Looked up from germline, CDR1 is MNHEY and CDR2 is SVGAGI. There are 13 residues in the CDR3. After removal of 6 bases from V and 7 bases from J, the junction contained 2 bases not matched to a gene. The CDR3 sequence: CASRTGGTEKLFF. In DNA, the CDR3 is TGTGCCAGCAGGACAGGGGGCACTGAAAAACTGTTTTTT.

The chain recombines TRBV7-2 with TRBJ1-4, with 9 bases identical to TRBD1. J gave up 8 bases and V 5 bases, and 12 bases lay outside the gene matches. Germline values: CDR1 SGHTA, CDR2 FQGNSA. The length of the CDR3 is 16 residues. The CDR3 sequence: CASSLGRGTGWEKLFF. The CDR3 nucleotides read TGTGCCAGCAGCCTTGGCCGTGGGACAGGGTGGGAAAAACTGTTTTTT.

CDR3 sequence (DNA): TGTGCCAGCAGCCAAGGCTACAATGAGCAGTTCTTC. It specifies CASSQGYNEQFF. This rearrangement joins TRBV4-2 to TRBJ2-1; D call uncertain. This CDR3 is 12 amino acids long. V lost 1 base and J 3 bases, leaving 1 base between the germline ends. CDR1 is LGHNA, CDR2 YNFKEQ, per germline.

The chain joins TRBV7-2 to TRBJ2-1; D remains ambiguous. The CDR3 covers 15 residues. V shed 1 base and J shed 4 bases, with 11 bases lying between them. Germline CDR1 is SGHTA and CDR2 is FQGNSA. CDR3 protein: CASSLGFGTYNEQFF. DNA of the CDR3: TGTGCCAGCAGCTTAGGGTTTGGAACATACAATGAGCAGTTCTTC.

The chain uses TRBV11-2 and TRBJ1-5; D is ambiguous. The CDR3 length is 14 residues. Trimming cost V 0 bases and J 1 base, with 4 bases left between them. Germline CDR1 and CDR2: SGHAT and FQNNGV. DNA of the CDR3: TGTGCCAGCAGCTTAGAACCCAGCAATCAGCCCCAGCATTTT. The encoded protein is CASSLEPSNQPQHF. Full variable domain (rest looked up from reference TRBV11-2 and TRBJ1-5): EAGVAQSPRYKIIEKRQSVAFWCNPISGHATLYWYQQILGQGPKLLIQFQNNGVVDDSQLPKDRFSAERLKGVDSTLKIQPAKLEDSAVYLCASSLEPSNQPQHFGDGTRLSIL.

This clone was counted a single time. This chain links TRBV6-4 with TRBJ2-2; 11 bases line up with TRBD2. J gave up 6 bases and V 6 bases, and 9 bases lay outside the gene matches. CDR1 is MRHNA, CDR2 SNTAGT, per germline. The CDR3 runs to 16 residues. The CDR3 loop reads CASSRIPSGGPGELFF. CDR3 nucleotide sequence: TGTGCCAGCAGCCGAATTCCTAGCGGGGGGCCCGGGGAGCTGTTTTTT.

V usage is TRBV5-4 and J usage is TRBJ1-2, with 8 nucleotides matching TRBD1. After removal of 1 base from V and 5 bases from J, the junction contained 7 bases not matched to a gene. The CDR3 loop spans 15 amino acids. The germline CDR1 and CDR2 sequences are SGHNT and YYREEE (reference sequence). CDR3 in amino acids: CASSLTGGPRYGYTF. The CDR3 DNA follows: TGTGCCAGCAGCTTGACAGGGGGGCCCCGTTATGGCTACACCTTC.

The rearrangement links TRBV6-1 to TRBJ1-5, with unresolved D. The V and J ends lost 2 bases and 4 bases respectively, with 9 bases between them. The CDR3 consists of 14 residues. CDR1 and CDR2 (germline): MNHNS, SASEGT. Here the CDR3 DNA reads TGTGCCAGCAGTGAATCATGGGGTAATCAGCCCCAGCATTTT. Translated: CASSESWGNQPQHF.

Details on this clone: This sample includes further DNA sequences coding for the same CDR3. V is TRBV5-1 and J is TRBJ1-2; maybe TRBD1 (6 bases). The CDR3 length is 13 residues. V dropped 4 bases and J dropped 3 bases, with 10 bases sitting between them. The germline gives CDR1 SGHRS, CDR2 YFSETQ. This chain's CDR3 is CASSLQGDYGYTF. CDR3 in DNA: TGCGCCAGCAGCCTACAGGGAGACTATGGCTACACCTTC.

V usage is TRBV13 and J usage is TRBJ2-3; D may correspond to TRBD1 or TRBD2 (5 bases each). The ends were cut back, 4 bases at V and 9 bases at J, with 11 bases in the middle. Per germline, CDR1 PRHDT and CDR2 FYEKMQ (reference sequence). The CDR3 loop spans 12 amino acids. The CDR3 coding sequence is TGTGCCAGCAGCTCTGGGGGTGGCACGCAGTATTTT. Protein: CASSSGGGTQYF.

This chain links TRBV9 with TRBJ2-3, with D unclear. The CDR3 consists of 15 residues. Looked up from germline, CDR1 is SGDLS and CDR2 is YYNGEE. Trimming left V 4 bases short and J 2 bases short, with 14 bases between. In DNA, the CDR3 is TGTGCCAGCAGCAATTACGGCAGACCCACAGATACGCAGTATTTT. It specifies CASSNYGRPTDTQYF.

As to this clone: The identical CDR3 is also encoded by other nucleotide sequences in the sample. This chain connects TRBV12-3 or TRBV12-4 to TRBJ1-3; D unclear. The germline V and J ends were trimmed by 3 bases and 4 bases, with 7 bases remaining between them. The CDR3 contains 13 residues. CDR3 loop: CASSLDRGNTIYF. The CDR3, as DNA: TGTGCCAGCAGTTTGGACCGAGGAAACACCATATATTTT.

CDR3 nucleotides: TGTGCCAGCAGCCCATCCCATAACACCGGGGAGCTGTTTTTT. Residues: CASSPSHNTGELFF. The rearrangement uses TRBV27 and TRBJ2-2; unclear D gene. The CDR3 covers 14 residues. The V gene's germline CDR1 is MNHEY and CDR2 SMNVEV (reference sequence). V was trimmed by 6 bases and J by 2 bases, leaving 10 bases between them.

The rearrangement joins TRBV9 to TRBJ2-2; D gene uncertain. V lost 4 bases and J 6 bases, leaving 10 bases between the germline ends. CDR3 length equals 13 residues. Germline lookup yields CDR1 SGDLS and CDR2 YYNGEE. As DNA, the CDR3 is TGTGCCAGCAGCCCGATCAGCGCCGGGGAGCTGTTTTTT. Protein: CASSPISAGELFF.

The chain uses TRBV7-3 and TRBJ2-3; 14 bases match TRBD2. CDR1 SGHTA and CDR2 FQGTGA come from the germline V gene. This CDR3 spans 16 amino acids. V trimming: 5 bases; J trimming: 3 bases; junction bases outside the gene matches: 4. In DNA, the CDR3 is TGTGCCAGCAGCATAGGACTAGCGGGAGGTACAGATACGCAGTATTTT. It is translated as CASSIGLAGGTDTQYF.

The V call is TRBV12-3 or TRBV12-4, the J call TRBJ1-1; D remains unclear. The CDR3 spans 12 residues. Trimming stripped 3 bases from V and 11 bases from J, with 13 bases between. CDR3 amino acids: CASSFYGSRAFF. The DNA of the CDR3 is TGTGCCAGCAGTTTCTACGGCTCGCGGGCTTTCTTT.

This chain uses TRBV6-2 or TRBV6-3 with TRBJ1-1; D gene unclear. CDR3 length equals 13 residues. V lost 0 bases and J 5 bases, leaving 7 bases between the germline ends. Germline assignment: CDR1 MNHEY and CDR2 SVGEGT. This chain's CDR3 is CASSYSRLTEAFF. The DNA for the CDR3 is TGTGCCAGCAGTTACTCCAGGTTGACTGAAGCTTTCTTT.

The count of this clone is one. The V call is TRBV28, the J call TRBJ1-4; 10 nucleotides align to TRBD1. CDR1 is MDHEN and CDR2 is SYDVKM in the germline V gene. This CDR3 is built from 15 residues. Trimming removed 6 bases from V and 10 bases from J; junction bases left unmatched: 11. The CDR3 nucleotides read TGTGCCAGCAGGGACAGGGGGTCATCGAACGGAAAACTGTTTTTT. This codes for CASRDRGSSNGKLFF.

The chain uses TRBV19 and TRBJ1-6, with 7 bases fitting TRBD1. The germline gives CDR1 LNHDA, CDR2 SQIVND (reference sequence). Trimming took 8 bases from V and 8 from J; bases not matched to a gene: 9. The CDR3 is 14 residues long. CDR3 sequence reads: CASGQDLLYSPLHF. The CDR3 DNA follows: TGTGCCAGTGGACAGGATTTACTTTATTCACCCCTCCACTTT.

The V gene is TRBV25-1, the J gene TRBJ2-4; possible D gene TRBD2, 6 bases. Trimming stripped 6 bases from V and 1 base from J, with 13 bases between. Germline CDR1 reads MGHDK; CDR2 reads SYGVNS. The CDR3 sequence is 15 residues long. The CDR3 is CASRGSGGAKNIQYF. The CDR3 DNA reads TGTGCCAGCAGGGGGAGTGGGGGGGCCAAAAACATTCAGTACTTC.

The chain has TRBV9 and TRBJ2-3, with TRBD2 matching over 10 bases. The CDR3 has 15 residues. Trimming removed 2 bases from V and 3 bases from J; junction bases left unmatched: 3. Germline V gene sequence: CDR1 SGDLS, CDR2 YYNGEE. The CDR3 here is CASSVQLAGTDTQYF. CDR3 DNA: TGTGCCAGCAGCGTTCAACTAGCGGGGACAGATACGCAGTATTTT. Full variable domain (remainder filled in from reference TRBV9 and TRBJ2-3): DSGVTQTPKHLITATGQRVTLRCSPRSGDLSVYWYQQSLDQGLQFLIQYYNGEERAKGNILERFSAQQFPDLHSELNLSSLELGDSALYFCASSVQLAGTDTQYFGPGTRLTVL.

This chain uses TRBV6-6 with TRBJ1-3, with TRBD1 as a possible D gene (6 bases). The CDR3 runs to 15 residues. V was shortened by 6 bases and J by 2 bases, with 14 bases between the two germline ends. The V gene's germline CDR1 is MNHNY and CDR2 SVGAGI (reference sequence). CDR3 DNA sequence: TGTGCCAGCAGGACAGGCTATGAAGCTGGAAACACCATATATTTT. Translation gives CASRTGYEAGNTIYF.

The chain combines TRBV25-1 with TRBJ1-1; D unresolved. The CDR3 is 12 amino acids. CDR1 is MGHDK and CDR2 is SYGVNS in the germline V gene. With 6 bases removed from V and 0 bases from J, the gap between germline ends came to 5 bases. The CDR3 DNA sequence: TGTGCCAGCAGGCAAATGAACACTGAAGCTTTCTTT. It specifies CASRQMNTEAFF.